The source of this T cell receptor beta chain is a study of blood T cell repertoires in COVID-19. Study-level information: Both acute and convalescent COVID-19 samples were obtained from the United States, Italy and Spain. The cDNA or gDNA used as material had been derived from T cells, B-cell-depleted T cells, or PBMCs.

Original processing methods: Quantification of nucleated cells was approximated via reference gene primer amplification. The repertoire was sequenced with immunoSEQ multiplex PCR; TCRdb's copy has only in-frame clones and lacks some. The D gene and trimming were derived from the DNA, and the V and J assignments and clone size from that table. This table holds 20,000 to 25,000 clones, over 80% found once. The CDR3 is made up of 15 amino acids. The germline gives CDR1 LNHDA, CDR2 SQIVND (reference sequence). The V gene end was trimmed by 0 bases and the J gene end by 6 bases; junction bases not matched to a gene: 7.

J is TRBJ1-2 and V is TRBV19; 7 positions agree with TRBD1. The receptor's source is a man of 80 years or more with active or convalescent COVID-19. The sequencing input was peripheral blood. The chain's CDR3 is CASSIETGFQDGYTF. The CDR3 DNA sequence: TGTGCCAGTAGTATAGAGACAGGGTTCCAGGATGGCTACACCTTC.